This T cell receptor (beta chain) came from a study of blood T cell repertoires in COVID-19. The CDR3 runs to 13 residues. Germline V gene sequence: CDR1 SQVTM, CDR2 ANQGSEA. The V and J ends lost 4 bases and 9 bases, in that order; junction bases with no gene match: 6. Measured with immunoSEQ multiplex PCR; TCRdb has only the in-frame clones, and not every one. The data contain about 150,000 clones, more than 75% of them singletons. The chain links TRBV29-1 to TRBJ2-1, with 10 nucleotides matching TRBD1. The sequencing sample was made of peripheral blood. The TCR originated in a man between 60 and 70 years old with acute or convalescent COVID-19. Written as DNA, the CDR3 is TGCAGCGTTGCCCGGACAGGGGGAGGTGAGCAGTTCTTC. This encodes CSVARTGGGEQFF.